This paragraph reports one T cell receptor beta chain. Its recognized antigen is unknown. No base-level quality is on record; no much larger clone is a single base apart. The cohort was made up of approximately 670 healthy bone marrow donors. At the time of sampling, all cohort members were nominally healthy, though unrecorded immune exposures were likely present. The donor was CMV seropositive and belonged to the group of some 290 seropositive cohort members. Every donor gave a peripheral blood sample, and the peripheral blood mononuclear cells from that sample were used for TCR beta sequencing. The Qiagen DNeasy Blood Extraction Kit was used to extract genomic DNA from the blood cell samples. The data belong to a study of cytomegalovirus exposure and HLA in healthy donors (dated by TCRdb to about 2017). At the level of the whole study: An earlier analysis of approximately 600 of the donors reported 250 to 300 Gb of sequence data and 117 million unique TCR beta sequences from 150 million to 200 million T cells. A later genetic analysis took genome-wide SNP genotypes for 398 of the 666 donors and used that subset as a discovery cohort. In an earlier analysis of a few hundred of the donors, high-throughput TCR beta sequencing was used to judge whether each TCR beta V gene segment behaved as functional or pseudogenic. Roughly five DR-DQ haplotypes were handled as single units for association and clustering because linkage in the cohort was strong. Using immunosequencing, the study profiled T cell repertoires from about 620 subjects and related those repertoires to cytomegalovirus serostatus. Along with the approximately 650-subject first cohort, a separate validation cohort of around 110 different subjects was used. All discovery cohort repertoires had been generated on a single sequencing platform. A later analysis re-analyzed previously published TCR beta repertoires from roughly 600 donors and added high-resolution HLA genotyping to study TCR occurrence patterns. Among the roughly 400 genotyped donors, about 85% belonged to the genetic ancestry cluster associated with self-reported Caucasian donors. About 300 gigabases of sequencing data and tens of millions of unique TCR sequences were included in an early release covering several hundred HLA-typed donors. The study aimed to test whether signatures of past pathogen exposure could be identified by cataloging public T cell receptors. To predict cytomegalovirus infection status, the study brought together high-throughput TCR immunosequencing, statistical association of individual TCRs with disease status, and machine learning. In the later analysis, no new phenotypic data were used to find candidate immune exposures; instead, reliance was placed on TCR beta sequences and their occurrence across donors. Among about 390 genotyped donors of the cohort, an average of around 240,000 unique TCR beta nucleotide sequences were sequenced per donor, roughly 18% of them non-productive. Alongside the repertoire data, information on donor age, sex, ethnicity and CMV serostatus was compiled. HLA typing covered class I and class II loci at four-digit resolution. The number of typed donors differed by locus: about 629-640 for A, B, C, DRB1 and DQB1; 522 for DQA1; 606 for DPA1; and about 470 for DPB1.

General conclusions and limits of the study: A few of the identified cytomegalovirus-associated TCR beta chains were confirmed in vitro to be specific for cytomegalovirus antigens. A later genetic analysis reported fewer N-insertions in productive TCRs among donors in an Asian-associated ancestry cluster than the roughly 620-donor mean. Some IMGT-functional V segments, including TRBV6-2 and TRBV6-3, could not be told apart with the 87-base-pair reads, so those segments were excluded. This cohort had only TCR beta chains sequenced, and the lack of alpha or paired-chain data limited which features could be detected. A later analysis found that HLA-associated TCR beta chains were more clonally expanded and had lower generation probabilities than equally common non-associated chains. Immune exposure information for the cohort was limited to CMV serostatus. Because counts were too low, roughly 16 rarely observed V segments, including chromosome 9 orphons, were excluded from the earlier analysis of some 590 of the donors. In a later analysis, several top co-occurrence clusters were reported to appear linked to parvovirus B19, influenza, CMV and Epstein-Barr virus. In an earlier analysis of around 500 of the donors, most TCR beta V segments appeared in productive rearrangements about 87% or about 30% of the time, broadly matching IMGT annotations. Assigning TCR associations to individual alleles was difficult when HLA alleles, especially DR and DQ, strongly co-occurred. A further reported finding was that TCR beta sequences accurately predicted the HLA-A and HLA-B alleles for most subjects in the first cohort. V-gene and J-gene trimming of TCR beta chains was associated with a missense DCLRE1C variant in a later genetic analysis, and the association was replicated in an independent cohort. The classifier was reported to diagnose cytomegalovirus status with high specificity and sensitivity in both the original cohort and the validation cohort. Across donors, most TCR sequences were observed very rarely, whereas some public TCRs were present in many individuals. According to a later analysis, TCR association rates differed among HLA loci, with DRB1 alleles showing the most associated TCRs and HLA-C alleles showing the fewest. According to the authors, the approach could potentially be generalized to other disease states and immunological phenotypes. According to a later analysis, most CMV-associated TCR beta chains appeared to be HLA-restricted, and the HLA associations seemed to be driven largely by CMV exposure. A later analysis associated 16,951 TCR beta sequences with specific HLA alleles at a false discovery rate of 0.05. Linkage disequilibrium might explain the correlated functional status among segregating V segments, but an unknown experimental factor could not be excluded. Because HLA typing was unavailable for some donors at each locus, only the typed subset was used in association tests. The study listed approximately 150 TCR beta chains as associated with cytomegalovirus. A cluster of highly shared sequence variants was judged likely to represent a technical artifact of the sequencing pipeline. Roughly uniform sequencing depth across donors was assumed in presence/absence analyses, although this assumption may not hold.

Clipping removes 0 bases from V and 4 bases from J, with 2 as the unmatched junction base count. The CDR3 spans 14 residues, from the cysteine through the phenylalanine. Of the read, only the CDR3 DNA is kept; its 42 bases are in frame from base 1. CDR1 and CDR2, per the germline V gene, are SGHRS and YFSETQ. Library preparation was by the immunoSEQ multiplex PCR assay. For the multiplex PCR, a mixture combining 60 forward primers for TCR Vbeta segments and 13 reverse primers for TCR Jbeta segments was used. Amplification of the CDR3 region of rearranged TCR beta genes was performed with a multiplex PCR assay on genomic DNA. The amplified TCR beta libraries were sequenced on the Illumina HiSeq System as 87-base-pair reads. Processing in the source paper ran as follows. A later analysis counted about 80 million unique TCR beta chains across the 666 repertoires, and 10 million to 11 million of these chains were shared by at least two donors. Raw reads were error-corrected and collapsed into unique sequences with a nearest-neighbor algorithm that merged closely related sequences to remove PCR and sequencing errors. V, D and J gene segments were assigned by aligning CDR3 sequences to IMGT reference sequences. For a sequence to be retained, a match of at least six nucleotides was required to both a V gene segment and a J gene segment. Rearrangements were classified as productive when the CDR3 lacked stop codons and remained in frame with V and J, and all other rearrangements were classified as non-productive. CDR3 was defined by IMGT convention, running from the second conserved V-encoded cysteine to the conserved J-encoded phenylalanine. The earlier analysis of about 620 of the donors excluded sequences that lacked an unambiguous match to a single V gene segment. In an earlier analysis of 587 of the donors, a V segment was called functional when productive rearrangements were above 56.7%, and segregating when the standard deviation between donors exceeded 5%. To diagnose cytomegalovirus status from the catalog of TCR beta chain sequences, a statistical classification framework was built. V and J gene assignment, in a later analysis, came from comparing TCR nucleotide sequences with IMGT/GENE-DB human TR gene sequences. The TCRdist pipeline was used in a later analysis to assign CDR3 sequences and most-parsimonious VDJ recombination scenarios. In a later analysis, each TCR beta chain was defined by its CDR3 amino acid sequence together with its V-gene family, and reads without a unique V-gene family were excluded. As a way to deal with suspected cross-contamination and a sequencing artifact, a later analysis dropped under 600 nucleotide sequences that were highly shared and had low generation probability. In a later analysis, a clonal expansion index for each public chain was calculated from normalized within-repertoire ranks of inferred template counts. A later analysis computed generation probabilities with a VDJ recombination model fitted to out-of-frame rearrangements, and checked the results against IGoR. In a later analysis, TCR-TCR, TCR-HLA and TCR-CMV co-occurrence was scored with hypergeometric tests, and a repertoire-size bias correction was applied to TCR pairs. False discovery rates were estimated in a later analysis by permuting HLA or CMV assignments 20 times. In a later analysis, co-occurring TCRs were grouped using DBSCAN, with TCRdist sequence similarity added in when clustering inside HLA-allele-positive subsets. For co-occurrence clustering, repertoires with fewer than 30,000 or more than 120,000 public chains were excluded, along with roughly 5 repertoires with anomalous nucleotide sharing. TCRdb limited this immuneACCESS table to in-frame rearrangements with V and J called. A share of clones is missing; checked studies link under half to unresolved V genes, and the rest is unexplained. From that table come the V and J calls and clone size; the DNA was used to work out D and trimming. The sample records about 120,000 clones, around 76% of which are singletons. The ten largest clones capture about 29% of the sample.

Material: PBMCs. The chain uses TRBV5-1 and TRBJ1-1; the junction holds 8 bases that match TRBD1. This TCR was sampled from a man aged 60-69 years in good health and CMV-seropositive. Read as DNA, the sequence is TGCGCCAGCAGCTTGGTAACAGGGGGCACTGAAGCTTTCTTT. Its translation is CASSLVTGGTEAFF.